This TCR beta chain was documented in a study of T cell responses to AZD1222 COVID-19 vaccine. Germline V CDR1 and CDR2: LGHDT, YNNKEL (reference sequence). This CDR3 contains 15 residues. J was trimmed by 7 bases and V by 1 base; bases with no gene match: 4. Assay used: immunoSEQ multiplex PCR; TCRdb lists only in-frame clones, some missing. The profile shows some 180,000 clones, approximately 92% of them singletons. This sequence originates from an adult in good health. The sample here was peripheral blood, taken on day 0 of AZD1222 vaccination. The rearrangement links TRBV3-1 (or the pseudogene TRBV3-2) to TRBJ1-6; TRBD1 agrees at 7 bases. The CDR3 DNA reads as TGTGCCAGCAGCCAAGTCGAACAGGGGAATTCACCCCTCCACTTT. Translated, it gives CASSQVEQGNSPLHF.